Each of the 23 T cell receptor beta chains below was sequenced from the same sample in a study of T-cell reconstitution after alpha-beta-depleted transplantation in children. Unique molecular identifiers were incorporated into the prepared TCRbeta library. TCRdb reprocessed the PCR reads via MiXCR and lists one record per CDR3 protein. The sample yields about 200,000 distinct CDR3 sequences, approximately 6.3% seen once. This material consisted of PBMCs, taken before TCRalphabeta/CD19-depleted stem cell transplant. The receptor source for this set is a boy younger than 10 with acute lymphoblastic leukemia, due to receive a stem cell transplant.

This chain joins TRBV20-1 and TRBJ1-5, with D possibly TRBD1 on 5 matching bases. This CDR3 contains 14 residues. The germline CDR1 and CDR2 sequences are DFQATT and SNEGSKA (reference sequence). Trimming left V 3 bases short and J 2 bases short, with 11 bases between. The CDR3 sequence is CSARAGTGNQPQHF. The DNA of the CDR3 is TGCAGTGCTAGGGCAGGGACGGGCAATCAGCCCCAGCATTTT.

This clonotype was recorded at least ten times. The chain recombines TRBV28 with TRBJ2-1; a possible D gene is TRBD1 (6 bases). CDR1 is MDHEN, CDR2 SYDVKM, per germline. Deletions cut 0 bases from V and 4 bases from J, with 10 bases between. The CDR3 extends over 15 amino acids. Here the CDR3 reads CASSLWSGAYNEQFF. The CDR3 DNA is TGTGCCAGCAGTTTATGGTCAGGGGCTTACAATGAGCAGTTCTTC.

This clonotype was found many times. The genes are TRBV29-1 and TRBJ2-1, with D perhaps matching TRBD2 (6 bases). The CDR3 length is 14 residues. Germline V gives CDR1 SQVTM, CDR2 ANQGSEA. With 6 bases removed from V and 5 bases from J, the gap between germline ends came to 17 bases. The CDR3 protein is CSVPPAGFNNEQFF. Written as DNA, the CDR3 is TGCAGCGTCCCGCCTGCGGGATTCAACAATGAGCAGTTCTTC.

In this sample, this clonotype turned up many times. The chain uses TRBV28 and TRBJ1-2; TRBD1 matches 7 bases. The V gene end was trimmed by 5 bases and the J gene end by 8 bases; junction bases not matched to a gene: 11. Germline-derived CDR1 and CDR2 are MDHEN and SYDVKM. The CDR3 spans 14 residues. The CDR3 protein is CASSQNRGTRGYTF. Here the CDR3 DNA reads TGTGCCAGCAGTCAGAACAGGGGAACTCGGGGCTACACCTTC.

The table lists this clonotype with many counts. The CDR3 reads CASSYTGISHSNQPQHF. In nucleotides, the CDR3 is TGTGCCAGCAGTTATACCGGGATTTCCCATAGCAATCAGCCCCAGCATTTT. V usage is TRBV6-5 and J usage is TRBJ1-5; no clear D gene. Trimming removed 3 bases at V and 0 bases at J, with 15 bases between. CDR1 and CDR2 from the germline V gene are MNHEY and SVGAGI. The CDR3 is 17 residues long.

This clonotype was counted at least ten times. This chain links TRBV28 with TRBJ1-1, with D possibly TRBD1 on 5 matching bases. Germline CDR1 is MDHEN and CDR2 is SYDVKM. The CDR3 has 12 amino acids. The V end was cut by 5 bases, the J end by 6 bases, with 10 bases between. CDR3 sequence: CASSPWTSEAFF. CDR3 DNA: TGTGCCAGCAGTCCCTGGACATCTGAAGCTTTCTTT.

This clonotype was seen at least ten times. The chain is built from TRBV5-1 and TRBJ1-2, with D possibly matching TRBD1 (5 bases). The V and J ends lost 4 bases and 4 bases respectively, with 11 bases between them. The CDR3 contains 13 residues. The germline V gene encodes CDR1 SGHRS and CDR2 YFSETQ. CDR3 in amino acids: CASSPGRSYGYTF. The CDR3 DNA is TGCGCCAGCAGCCCGGGACGGTCCTATGGCTACACCTTC.

This clonotype was seen many times. Here the CDR3 DNA reads TGCAGCGTTGAAGACGGGAACTACGAGCAGTACTTC. Amino acids: CSVEDGNYEQYF. This chain uses TRBV29-1 with TRBJ2-7, with a tentative D call TRBD2 (5 bases). Trimming cost V 0 bases and J 3 bases, with 6 bases left between them. CDR1 is SQVTM and CDR2 is ANQGSEA in the germline V gene. The CDR3 sequence is 12 residues long.

This clonotype was recorded a few times. This chain connects TRBV12-3 or TRBV12-4 to TRBJ1-2; possible D gene TRBD1, 5 bases. The CDR3 totals 17 residues. V gave up 3 bases and J gave up 4 bases, with 21 bases separating them. In DNA, the CDR3 is TGTGCCAGCAGTTTTTTGCCCCCGGAGACAGCGACCTATGGCTACACCTTC. This translates into CASSFLPPETATYGYTF.

The CDR3 sequence: CASSPRTAQELFF. The CDR3 DNA is TGTGCCAGCAGCCCCAGGACAGCGCAGGAGCTGTTTTTT. The chain employs TRBV14 and TRBJ2-2, with D possibly matching TRBD1 (6 bases). The V and J ends lost 4 bases and 10 bases respectively, with 13 bases between them. This CDR3 contains 13 residues. The germline V gene encodes CDR1 SGHDN and CDR2 FVKESK.

This clonotype was detected ten times or more. The chain recombines TRBV21-1 with TRBJ2-3; the table names TRBD1, a call not compared with the DNA. TRBV21-1 is designated a pseudogene. This CDR3 region has 16 residues. The CDR3 is CASSKALRGPGDTQYF. DNA for the CDR3: TGTGCCAGCAGCAAAGCGCTGAGGGGTCCGGGAGATACGCAGTATTTT.

This clonotype was seen many times. This rearrangement joins TRBV12-3 or TRBV12-4 to TRBJ1-3; no definite D call. Trimming shortened V by 11 bases and J by 4 bases, and 12 bases separated the two germline ends. CDR3 length: 12 amino acids. The CDR3 here is CASGLWGNTIYF. CDR3 nucleotide sequence: TGTGCCTCGGGTTTGTGGGGAAACACCATATATTTT.

The chain employs TRBV4-3 and TRBJ2-7; D gene ambiguous. CDR1 is LGHNA and CDR2 is YSLEER in the germline V gene. Trimming removed 0 bases at V and 2 bases at J, with 11 bases between. The CDR3 loop spans 15 amino acids. CDR3 residues: CASSQEKYAAYEQYF. CDR3 in DNA: TGCGCCAGCAGCCAAGAGAAGTACGCTGCCTACGAGCAGTACTTC.

This clonotype showed up many times. The chain employs TRBV24-1 and TRBJ2-2, with a possible D match to TRBD1 (5 bases). Looked up from germline, CDR1 is KGHDR and CDR2 is SFDVKD. The CDR3 length is 17 residues. The V and J ends lost 4 bases and 1 base respectively, with 15 bases between them. The CDR3 DNA is TGTGCCACCAGTGAGTCAGGGTTTGGGCTGAACACCGGGGAGCTGTTTTTT. Its protein is CATSESGFGLNTGELFF.

This clonotype has a count of ten or more. V and J are TRBV2 and TRBJ2-3; unclear D gene. CDR3 length: 15 residues. Germline CDR1 and CDR2: SNHLY and FYNNEI. Trimming stripped 6 bases from V and 6 bases from J, with 19 bases between. The CDR3: CASRSTLLRGDTQYF. The CDR3 nucleotides read TGTGCCAGCAGGTCTACGCTTCTTCGCGGCGATACGCAGTATTTT.

The rearrangement joins TRBV3-1 to TRBJ1-1; D gene ambiguous. V dropped 6 bases and J dropped 0 bases, with 5 bases sitting between them. The CDR3 has 12 amino acids. The V gene's germline CDR1 is LGHDT and CDR2 YNNKEL (reference sequence). CDR3 sequence: CASSQLNTEAFF. In DNA form, the CDR3 reads TGTGCCAGCAGTCAGCTGAACACTGAAGCTTTCTTT.

This clonotype was seen at least ten times. The V gene is TRBV7-9, the J gene TRBJ2-5, with 11 bases matching TRBD1. Trimming removed 1 base from V and 5 bases from J; junction bases left unmatched: 6. The CDR3 length is 16 residues. Germline loops: CDR1 SEHNR, CDR2 FQNEAQ (reference sequence). CDR3 sequence (DNA): TGTGCCAGCAGCTTAGGGACAGGGGGCGAGTGGGAGACCCAGTACTTC. Amino acids: CASSLGTGGEWETQYF.

This clonotype was recorded at least ten times. V usage is TRBV7-2 and J usage is TRBJ2-7; 8 bases line up with TRBD1. Germline CDR1 SGHTA, CDR2 FQGNSA. The CDR3 extends over 15 amino acids. V dropped 1 base and J dropped 2; count of bases not matched to a gene: 4. The CDR3 nucleotides read TGTGCCAGCAGCTTAGGGACAGGGCTTACCTACGAGCAGTACTTC. Amino acids: CASSLGTGLTYEQYF.

This clonotype was recorded at least ten times. The chain uses TRBV7-9 and TRBJ2-1, with 10 positions matching TRBD2. Germline V CDR1 and CDR2: SEHNR, FQNEAQ (reference sequence). The trim removed 4 bases at V and 3 bases at J, leaving 3 bases unmatched. This CDR3 contains 15 residues. CDR3 DNA: TGTGCCAGCAGCTCCCAGCGGGGGGGCTACAATGAGCAGTTCTTC. Protein: CASSSQRGGYNEQFF.

This clonotype was seen at least ten times. This chain connects TRBV29-1 to TRBJ1-1, with D unclear. Trimming removed 6 bases from V and 0 bases from J, with 5 bases in between. Germline V gene sequence: CDR1 SQVTM, CDR2 ANQGSEA. The CDR3 runs to 11 residues. The CDR3 loop reads CSVGMNTEAFF. CDR3 in DNA: TGCAGCGTGGGTATGAACACTGAAGCTTTCTTT. Full variable domain (rest looked up from reference TRBV29-1 and TRBJ1-1): SAVISQKPSRDICQRGTSLTIQCQVDSQVTMMFWYRQQPGQSLTLIATANQGSEATYESGFVIDKFPISRPNLTFSTLTVSNMSPEDSSIYLCSVGMNTEAFFGQGTRLTVV.

In its sample, this clonotype was seen a few times. This chain joins TRBV12-3 or TRBV12-4 and TRBJ1-1; D call uncertain. The V gene lost 0 bases and the J gene lost 8 bases, with 13 bases spanning the gap. The CDR3 contains 14 residues. This CDR3 reads CASSLAPSICEAFF. The CDR3 DNA follows: TGTGCCAGCAGTTTAGCCCCTTCGATCTGCGAAGCTTTCTTT.

This chain connects TRBV20-1 to TRBJ2-5; 10 bases line up with TRBD2. V dropped 4 bases and J dropped 0; count of bases not matched to a gene: 2. This CDR3 is 14 amino acids long. Germline V gene data show CDR1 as DFQATT and CDR2 as SNEGSKA (reference sequence). CDR3 sequence: CSANSGGNQETQYF. CDR3 sequence (DNA): TGCAGTGCTAATAGCGGGGGGAACCAAGAGACCCAGTACTTC.

This clonotype showed up just a few times. The chain employs TRBV3-1 and TRBJ2-3; TRBD2 aligns across 11 bases. The CDR3 sequence is 16 residues long. V gave up 3 bases and J gave up 3 bases; unmatched junction bases: 5. Germline CDR1 LGHDT, CDR2 YNNKEL (reference sequence). CDR3 sequence: CASSHTSGSATDTQYF. CDR3 nucleotide sequence: TGTGCCAGCAGCCACACTAGCGGGAGCGCTACAGATACGCAGTATTTT.